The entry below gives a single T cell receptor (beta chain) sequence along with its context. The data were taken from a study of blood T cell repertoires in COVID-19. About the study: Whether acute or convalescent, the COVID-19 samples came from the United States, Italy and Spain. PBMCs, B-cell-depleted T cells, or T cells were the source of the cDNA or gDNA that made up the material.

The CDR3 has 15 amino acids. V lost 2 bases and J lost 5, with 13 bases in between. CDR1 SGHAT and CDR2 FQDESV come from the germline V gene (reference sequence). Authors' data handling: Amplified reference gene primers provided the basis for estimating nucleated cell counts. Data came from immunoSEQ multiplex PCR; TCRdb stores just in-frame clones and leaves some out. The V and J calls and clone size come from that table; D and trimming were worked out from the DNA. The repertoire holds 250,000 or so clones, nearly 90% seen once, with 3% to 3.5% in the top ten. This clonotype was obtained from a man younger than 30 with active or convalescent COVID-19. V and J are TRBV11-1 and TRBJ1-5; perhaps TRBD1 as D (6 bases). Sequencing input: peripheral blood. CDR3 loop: CASSLNLGGHQPQHF. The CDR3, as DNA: TGTGCCAGCAGCTTAAATTTAGGGGGTCATCAGCCCCAGCATTTT.